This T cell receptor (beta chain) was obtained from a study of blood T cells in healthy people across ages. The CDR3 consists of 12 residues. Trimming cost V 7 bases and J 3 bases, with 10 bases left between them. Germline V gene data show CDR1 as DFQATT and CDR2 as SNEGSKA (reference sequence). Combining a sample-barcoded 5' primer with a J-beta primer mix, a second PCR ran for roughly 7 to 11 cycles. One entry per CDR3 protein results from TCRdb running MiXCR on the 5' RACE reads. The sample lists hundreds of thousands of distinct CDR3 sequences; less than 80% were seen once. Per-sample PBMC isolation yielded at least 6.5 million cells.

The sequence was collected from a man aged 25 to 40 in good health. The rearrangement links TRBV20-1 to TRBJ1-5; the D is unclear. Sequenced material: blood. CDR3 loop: CSVGRANQPQHF. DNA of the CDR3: TGCAGTGTCGGGAGGGCCAATCAGCCCCAGCATTTT.